Below, 14 T cell receptor beta chains from the same sample are listed, as sequenced in a study of blood T cell repertoires in COVID-19. Using immunoSEQ multiplex PCR, the repertoire was profiled, and TCRdb retains in-frame clones only, with some absent. Altogether roughly 200,000 clones are present, 80% being singletons, with the ten largest covering around 6.9%. Sequenced material: peripheral blood. Receptors originate from a man aged 55-75 years with acute or convalescent COVID-19.

This chain links TRBV5-4 with TRBJ1-4; 8 bases fit TRBD1. The germline V gene encodes CDR1 SGHNT and CDR2 YYREEE (reference sequence). This CDR3 has 15 residues. V lost 1 base to trimming and J lost 6 bases; unmatched junction nucleotides: 5. The chain's CDR3 is CASSLSGGADEKLFF. The CDR3 DNA is TGTGCCAGCAGCTTGTCAGGGGGCGCGGATGAAAAACTGTTTTTT.

V and J are TRBV19 and TRBJ2-7, with TRBD2 matching over 12 bases. The J segment lost 2 bases and the V segment lost 3 bases, leaving 2 bases of the junction unmatched. The CDR3 is made up of 15 amino acids. Germline V CDR1 and CDR2: LNHDA, SQIVND (reference sequence). The CDR3 DNA sequence: TGTGCCAGTAGTATCCTAGCGGGAGGGACCTACGAGCAGTACTTC. As protein: CASSILAGGTYEQYF.

This clone was counted once. The rearrangement links TRBV6-5 to TRBJ2-1, with D possibly matching TRBD2 (6 bases). CDR3 length equals 14 residues. V gave up 6 bases and J gave up 9 bases, with 18 bases separating them. The germline CDR1 and CDR2 sequences are MNHEY and SVGAGI. For the CDR3, the DNA is TGTGCCAGCAGGGACCCGGGACTGACGATTGAGCAGTTCTTC. As protein: CASRDPGLTIEQFF.

The V call is TRBV5-1, the J call TRBJ1-4; 8 nucleotides line up with TRBD1. V was clipped by 4 bases and J by 6 bases; unmatched bases: 8. Germline V gene data show CDR1 as SGHRS and CDR2 as YFSETQ. The CDR3 has 15 amino acids. The CDR3 nucleotides are TGCGCCAGCAGCGGACAGGGCCCCCACGATGAAAAACTGTTTTTT. Protein sequence: CASSGQGPHDEKLFF.

The rearrangement joins TRBV25-1 to TRBJ2-1, with 11 bases aligning to TRBD2. The CDR3 runs 15 residues. CDR1 and CDR2 (germline): MGHDK, SYGVNS. The J segment lost 4 bases and the V segment lost 6 bases, leaving 5 bases of the junction unmatched. The CDR3 here is CASSKGLAAYNEQFF. CDR3 in DNA: TGTGCCAGCAGCAAGGGACTAGCGGCATACAATGAGCAGTTCTTC.

This chain uses TRBV7-8 with TRBJ2-1; perhaps TRBD2 as D (7 bases). V was trimmed by 5 bases and J by 2 bases, leaving 16 bases between them. Germline lookup yields CDR1 SGHVS and CDR2 FQNEAQ. The CDR3 length is 16 residues. CDR3 in DNA: TGTGCCAGCAGCCCTAGGGGGGGGGAGCCCTACAATGAGCAGTTCTTC. The encoded protein is CASSPRGGEPYNEQFF.

The chain has TRBV24-1 and TRBJ1-5; D perhaps matches TRBD1 (5 bases). The CDR3 is made up of 16 amino acids. V gave up 4 bases and J gave up 0 bases, with 12 bases separating them. From germline, CDR1 is KGHDR and CDR2 SFDVKD. The CDR3 loop is CATSDPGDSSNQPQHF. The CDR3 region has the DNA TGTGCCACCAGTGACCCTGGTGACAGTAGCAATCAGCCCCAGCATTTT.

The chain carries TRBV15 and TRBJ1-2, with D possibly matching TRBD1 (5 bases). V dropped 0 bases and J dropped 0 bases, with 14 bases sitting between them. Germline CDR1 is LNHNV and CDR2 is YYDKDF (reference sequence). This CDR3 has 17 amino acids. The CDR3 loop is CATSRDLGRAANYGYTF. The CDR3 nucleotides read TGTGCCACCAGCAGAGACCTAGGCAGGGCGGCTAACTATGGCTACACCTTC.

The chain joins TRBV5-1 to TRBJ1-3, with TRBD1 identical over 9 bases. Germline CDR1 and CDR2: SGHRS and YFSETQ. The CDR3 contains 13 residues. The J segment lost 8 bases and the V segment lost 4 bases, leaving 4 bases of the junction unmatched. CDR3 in DNA: TGCGCCAGCAGCGCCGACAGGGGGGACACCATATATTTT. Amino acid sequence: CASSADRGDTIYF.

The V and J genes are TRBV6-5 and TRBJ2-7; 9 bases line up with TRBD1. Germline-derived CDR1 and CDR2 are MNHEY and SVGAGI. The CDR3 runs to 16 residues. J lost 4 bases, V lost 0 bases, and 7 bases had no gene match. CDR3 sequence reads: CASSYSITGGAYEQYF. CDR3 bases: TGTGCCAGCAGTTACTCGATAACAGGGGGCGCATACGAGCAGTACTTC.

The rearrangement links TRBV10-3 to TRBJ2-3; perhaps TRBD1 as D (5 bases). The CDR3 consists of 16 residues. Trimming took 0 bases from V and 2 from J, leaving 12 bases between them. Germline V gene data show CDR1 as ENHRY and CDR2 as SYGVKD. CDR3 region: CAISESRGSFTDTQYF. CDR3 bases: TGTGCCATCAGTGAGTCAAGGGGCTCGTTCACAGATACGCAGTATTTT.

This chain links TRBV5-1 with TRBJ2-1; 9 bases align to TRBD2. CDR3 length equals 16 residues. CDR1 and CDR2 (germline): SGHRS, YFSETQ. V was pared by 0 bases and J by 8 bases, with 9 bases of the junction left unmatched. CDR3 residues: CASSLGLAGASDEQFF. The DNA of the CDR3 is TGCGCCAGCAGCTTGGGGTTAGCGGGAGCGTCCGATGAGCAGTTCTTC.

The chain employs TRBV2 and TRBJ2-3; 12 nucleotides align to TRBD2. The CDR3 has 13 residues. Unmatched junction bases numbered 3, after V lost 11 bases and J lost 3 bases. CDR1 and CDR2 from the germline V gene are SNHLY and FYNNEI. The CDR3 is CAGLAGFTDTQYF. The DNA of the CDR3 is TGTGCCGGACTAGCGGGATTTACAGATACGCAGTATTTT.

Remarks on this clone: This CDR3 is also generated by other DNA sequences in the sample. This chain joins TRBV12-3 or TRBV12-4 and TRBJ2-7; tentative D call: TRBD1 (6 bases). Trimming pared 4 bases from V and 2 bases from J, leaving 9 bases between. This CDR3 comprises 13 residues. CDR3 bases: TGTGCCAGCAGTTCAGGGGATACCTACGAGCAGTACTTC. Its translation: CASSSGDTYEQYF.